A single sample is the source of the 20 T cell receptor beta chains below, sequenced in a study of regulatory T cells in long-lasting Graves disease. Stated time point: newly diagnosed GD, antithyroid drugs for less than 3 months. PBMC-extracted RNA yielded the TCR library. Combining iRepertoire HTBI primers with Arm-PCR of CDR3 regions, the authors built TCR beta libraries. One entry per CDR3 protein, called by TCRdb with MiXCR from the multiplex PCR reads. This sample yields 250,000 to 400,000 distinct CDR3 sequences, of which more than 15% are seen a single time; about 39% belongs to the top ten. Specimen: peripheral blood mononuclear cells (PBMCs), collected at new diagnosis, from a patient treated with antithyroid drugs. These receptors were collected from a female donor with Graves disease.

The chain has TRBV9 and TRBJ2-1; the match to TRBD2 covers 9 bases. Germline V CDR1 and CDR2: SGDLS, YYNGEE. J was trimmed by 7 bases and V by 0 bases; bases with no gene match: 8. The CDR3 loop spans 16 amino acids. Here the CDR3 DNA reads TGTGCCAGCAGCGTAGGAGGACTAGCGATAGGGAATGAGCAGTTCTTC. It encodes CASSVGGLAIGNEQFF.

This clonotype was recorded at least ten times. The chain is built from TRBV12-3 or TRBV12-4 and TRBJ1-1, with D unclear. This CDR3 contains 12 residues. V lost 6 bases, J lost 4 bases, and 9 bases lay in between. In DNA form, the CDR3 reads TGTGCCAGCAGATTCGGCAGCACTGAAGCTTTCTTT. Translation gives CASRFGSTEAFF.

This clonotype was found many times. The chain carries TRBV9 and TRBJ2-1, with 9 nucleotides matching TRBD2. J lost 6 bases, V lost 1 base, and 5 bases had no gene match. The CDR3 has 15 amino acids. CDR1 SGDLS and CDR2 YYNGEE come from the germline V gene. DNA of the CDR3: TGTGCCAGCAGCGTACCGGGACTAGCAGCCAATGAGCAGTTCTTC. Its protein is CASSVPGLAANEQFF. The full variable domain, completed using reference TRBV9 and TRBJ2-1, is DSGVTQTPKHLITATGQRVTLRCSPRSGDLSVYWYQQSLDQGLQFLIQYYNGEERAKGNILERFSAQQFPDLHSELNLSSLELGDSALYFCASSVPGLAANEQFFGPGTRLTVL.

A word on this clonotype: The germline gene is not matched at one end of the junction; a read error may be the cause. CDR3 sequence reads: CSAENRITSGRANERFF. CDR3 nucleotide sequence: TGCAGTGCCGAAAACCGCATAACTAGCGGGAGGGCCAATGAGCGGTTCTTC. This rearrangement joins TRBV20-1 to TRBJ2-1; TRBD2 agrees at 13 bases. This CDR3 spans 17 amino acids. Germline CDR1 and CDR2: DFQATT and SNEGSKA (reference sequence).

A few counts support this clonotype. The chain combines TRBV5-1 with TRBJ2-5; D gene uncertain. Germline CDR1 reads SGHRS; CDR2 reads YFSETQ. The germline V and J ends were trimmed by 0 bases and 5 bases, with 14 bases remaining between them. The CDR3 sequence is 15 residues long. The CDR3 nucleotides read TGCGCCAGCAGCTTGGAGGTGTTAGTCTGGGAGACCCAGTACTTC. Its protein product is CASSLEVLVWETQYF. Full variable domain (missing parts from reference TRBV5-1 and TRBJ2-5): KAGVTQTPRYLIKTRGQQVTLSCSPISGHRSVSWYQQTPGQGLQFLFEYFSETQRNKGNFPGRFSGRQFSNSRSEMNVSTLELGDSALYLCASSLEVLVWETQYFGPGTRLLVL.

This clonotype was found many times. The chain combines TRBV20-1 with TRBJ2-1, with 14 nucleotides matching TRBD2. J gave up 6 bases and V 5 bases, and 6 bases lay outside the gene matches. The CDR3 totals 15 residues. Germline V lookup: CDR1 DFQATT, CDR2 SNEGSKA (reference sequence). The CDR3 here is CSAALTSGRANEQFF. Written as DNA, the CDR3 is TGCAGTGCTGCTTTGACTAGCGGGAGGGCCAATGAGCAGTTCTTC.

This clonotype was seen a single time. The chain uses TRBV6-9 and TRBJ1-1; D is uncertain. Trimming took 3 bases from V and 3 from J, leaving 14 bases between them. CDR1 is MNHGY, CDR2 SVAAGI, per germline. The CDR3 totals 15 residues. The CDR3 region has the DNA TGTGCCAGCAGTTACTTGCCTATTACGGACACTGAAGCTTTCTTT. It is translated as CASSYLPITDTEAFF.

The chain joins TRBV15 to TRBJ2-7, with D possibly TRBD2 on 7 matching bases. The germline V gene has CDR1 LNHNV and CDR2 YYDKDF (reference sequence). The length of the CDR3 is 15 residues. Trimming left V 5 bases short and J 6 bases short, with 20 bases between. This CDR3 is CATSPPGGRLLEQYF. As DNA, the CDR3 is TGTGCCACCAGCCCGCCCGGGGGGCGCCTCCTCGAGCAGTACTTC.

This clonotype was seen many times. CDR3 amino acids: CASDPRAAGGSQSVETQYF. The CDR3 DNA is TGTGCCAGCGACCCCCGGGCAGCGGGAGGCTCTCAATCGGTGGAGACCCAGTACTTC. This chain uses TRBV28 with TRBJ2-5; the match to TRBD2 covers 9 bases. This CDR3 comprises 19 residues. J gave up 5 bases and V 8 bases, and 24 bases lay outside the gene matches. CDR1 is MDHEN, CDR2 SYDVKM, per germline.

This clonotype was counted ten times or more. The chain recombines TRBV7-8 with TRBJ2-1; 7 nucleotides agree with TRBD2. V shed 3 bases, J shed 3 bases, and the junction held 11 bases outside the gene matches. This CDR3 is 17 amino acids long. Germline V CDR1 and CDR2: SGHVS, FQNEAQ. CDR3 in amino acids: CASSLGGLREDYNEQFF. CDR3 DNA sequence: TGTGCCAGCAGCTTGGGAGGGTTGCGGGAAGACTACAATGAGCAGTTCTTC. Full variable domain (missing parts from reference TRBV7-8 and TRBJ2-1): GAGVSQSPRYKVAKRGQDVALRCDPISGHVSLFWYQQALGQGPEFLTYFQNEAQLDKSGLPSDRFFAERPEGSVSTLKIQRTQQEDSAVYLCASSLGGLREDYNEQFFGPGTRLTVL.

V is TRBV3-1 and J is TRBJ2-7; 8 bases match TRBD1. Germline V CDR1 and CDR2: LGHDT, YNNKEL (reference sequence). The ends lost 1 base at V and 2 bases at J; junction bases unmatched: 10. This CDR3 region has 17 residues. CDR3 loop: CASSQGSDREIPYEQYF. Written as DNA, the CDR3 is TGTGCCAGCAGCCAAGGGTCGGACAGGGAGATACCCTACGAGCAGTACTTC.

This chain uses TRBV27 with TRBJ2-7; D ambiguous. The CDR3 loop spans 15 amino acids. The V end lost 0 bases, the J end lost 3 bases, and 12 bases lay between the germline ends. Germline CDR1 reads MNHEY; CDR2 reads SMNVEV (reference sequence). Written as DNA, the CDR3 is TGTGCCAGCAGTTTATCCCCTGCCCAGGACTACGAGCAGTACTTC. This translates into CASSLSPAQDYEQYF.

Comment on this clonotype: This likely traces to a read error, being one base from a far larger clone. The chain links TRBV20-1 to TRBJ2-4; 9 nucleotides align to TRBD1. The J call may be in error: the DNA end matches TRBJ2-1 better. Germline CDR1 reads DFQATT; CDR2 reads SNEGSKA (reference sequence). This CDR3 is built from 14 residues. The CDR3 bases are TGCAGTGCTAGTGCCGGGACAGGGCCAGAGACCCAGTTCTTC. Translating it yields CSASAGTGPETQFF.

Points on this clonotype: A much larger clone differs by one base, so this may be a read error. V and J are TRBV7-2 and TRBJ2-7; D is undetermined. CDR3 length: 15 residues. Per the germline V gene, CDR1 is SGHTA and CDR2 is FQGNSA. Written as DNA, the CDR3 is TGTGCCGGCAGCTTGACCCGGACGACCTCCTACGAGCAGTACTTC. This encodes CAGSLTRTTSYEQYF.

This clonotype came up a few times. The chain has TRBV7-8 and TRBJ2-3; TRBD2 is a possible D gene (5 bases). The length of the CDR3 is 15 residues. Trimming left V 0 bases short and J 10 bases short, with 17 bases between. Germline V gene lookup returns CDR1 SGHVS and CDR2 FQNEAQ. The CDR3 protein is CASSLAESQRHAQYF. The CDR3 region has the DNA TGTGCCAGCAGCTTAGCAGAATCACAGCGGCATGCGCAGTATTTT.

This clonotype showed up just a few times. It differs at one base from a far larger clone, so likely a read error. The CDR3 sequence: CARGVGLYEQFF. The CDR3 bases are TGTGCAAGAGGGGTAGGCCTCTACGAGCAGTTCTTC. The rearrangement uses TRBV7-8 and TRBJ2-1; D tentatively reads TRBD1 or TRBD2 (5 bases each). CDR1 is SGHVS, CDR2 FQNEAQ, per germline. The CDR3 totals 12 residues.

This CDR3 reads CASSDGTSKRGYTF. In nucleotides, the CDR3 is TGTGCCAGCAGCGACGGGACAAGCAAAAGGGGCTACACCTTC. The chain carries TRBV28 and TRBJ1-2, with D perhaps TRBD1 (6 bases). The CDR3 is 14 residues long. Germline CDR1 and CDR2: MDHEN and SYDVKM. Trimming took off 6 bases at V and 8 bases at J, with 19 bases between the two ends.

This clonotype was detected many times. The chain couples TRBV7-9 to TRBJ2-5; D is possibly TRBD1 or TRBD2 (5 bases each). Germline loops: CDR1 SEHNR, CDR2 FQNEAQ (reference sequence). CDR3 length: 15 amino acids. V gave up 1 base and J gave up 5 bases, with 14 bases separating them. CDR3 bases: TGTGCCAGCAGCTTAGTCGGGGCCCGAGGGGAGACCCAGTACTTC. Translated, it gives CASSLVGARGETQYF.

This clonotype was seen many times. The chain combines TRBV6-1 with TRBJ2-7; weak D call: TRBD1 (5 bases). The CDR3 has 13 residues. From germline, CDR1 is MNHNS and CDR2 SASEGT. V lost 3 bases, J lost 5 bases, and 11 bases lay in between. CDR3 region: CASSDVQEHEQYF. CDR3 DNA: TGTGCCAGCAGTGATGTACAGGAGCACGAGCAGTACTTC.

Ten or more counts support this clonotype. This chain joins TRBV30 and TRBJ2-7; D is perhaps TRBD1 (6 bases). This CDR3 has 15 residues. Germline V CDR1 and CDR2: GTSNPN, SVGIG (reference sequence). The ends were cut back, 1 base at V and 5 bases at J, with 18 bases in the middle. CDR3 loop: CAWSGSDSLRHEQYF. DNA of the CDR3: TGTGCCTGGAGTGGCTCGGACAGTTTACGGCACGAGCAGTACTTC.